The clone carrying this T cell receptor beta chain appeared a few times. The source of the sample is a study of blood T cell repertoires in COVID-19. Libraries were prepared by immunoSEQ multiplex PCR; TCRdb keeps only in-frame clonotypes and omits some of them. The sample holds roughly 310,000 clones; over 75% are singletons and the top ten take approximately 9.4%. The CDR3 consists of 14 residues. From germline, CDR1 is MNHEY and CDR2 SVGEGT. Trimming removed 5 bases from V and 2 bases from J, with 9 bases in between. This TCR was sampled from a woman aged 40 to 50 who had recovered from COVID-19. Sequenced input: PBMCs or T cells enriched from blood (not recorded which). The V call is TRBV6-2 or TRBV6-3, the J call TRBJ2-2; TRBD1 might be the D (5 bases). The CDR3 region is CASSTGRNTGELFF. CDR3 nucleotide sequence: TGTGCCAGCAGTACAGGAAGAAACACCGGGGAGCTGTTTTTT.